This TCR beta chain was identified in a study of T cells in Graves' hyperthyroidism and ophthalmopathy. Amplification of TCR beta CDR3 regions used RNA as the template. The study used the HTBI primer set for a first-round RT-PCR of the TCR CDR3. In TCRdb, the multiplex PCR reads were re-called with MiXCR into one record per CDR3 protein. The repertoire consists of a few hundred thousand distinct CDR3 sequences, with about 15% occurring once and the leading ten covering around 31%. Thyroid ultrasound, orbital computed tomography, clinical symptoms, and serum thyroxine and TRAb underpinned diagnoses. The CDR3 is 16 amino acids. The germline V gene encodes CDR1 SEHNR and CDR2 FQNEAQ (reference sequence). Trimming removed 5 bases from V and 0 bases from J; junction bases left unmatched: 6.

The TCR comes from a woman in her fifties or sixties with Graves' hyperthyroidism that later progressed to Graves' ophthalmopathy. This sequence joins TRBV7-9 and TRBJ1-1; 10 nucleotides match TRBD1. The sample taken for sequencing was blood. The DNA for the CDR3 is TGTGCCAGCAGCCTGACAGGGGGCGGGCTGAACACTGAAGCTTTCTTT. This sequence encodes CASSLTGGGLNTEAFF.